This entry describes one T cell receptor (beta chain). Its antigen is currently unknown. At the DNA level, this CDR3 is encoded by other sequences in the same sample as well. Sequencing was performed with immunoSEQ multiplex PCR; in TCRdb, only in-frame clones are kept and a portion is missing. The sample yields around 990,000 clones, approximately 75% seen once. This CDR3 is built from 14 residues. The trim removed 11 bases at V and 3 bases at J, leaving 11 bases unmatched. Germline V gene data show CDR1 as LNHDA and CDR2 as SQIVND (reference sequence). The data are from a study of shared clonotypes between healthy human individuals. General study points: The four-donor shared clonotypes exceeded non-shared clonotypes in generation probability, with non-shared ones scoring lower. Generally, naive subsets came out with larger estimated richness than memory subsets.

The sequenced sample consisted of memory CD4+ T cells from PBMCs. Specified subset: CD45RA-negative fraction. The J gene is TRBJ2-3, the V gene TRBV19; 7 bases agree with TRBD1. This receptor was identified in a man aged 18 to 30 in good health. Some clones in this sample may be carry-over from other donors' samples. DNA of the CDR3: TGTGCCGCAAAGGGGGCGGTGGGTACAGATACGCAGTATTTT. Amino acid sequence: CAAKGAVGTDTQYF.